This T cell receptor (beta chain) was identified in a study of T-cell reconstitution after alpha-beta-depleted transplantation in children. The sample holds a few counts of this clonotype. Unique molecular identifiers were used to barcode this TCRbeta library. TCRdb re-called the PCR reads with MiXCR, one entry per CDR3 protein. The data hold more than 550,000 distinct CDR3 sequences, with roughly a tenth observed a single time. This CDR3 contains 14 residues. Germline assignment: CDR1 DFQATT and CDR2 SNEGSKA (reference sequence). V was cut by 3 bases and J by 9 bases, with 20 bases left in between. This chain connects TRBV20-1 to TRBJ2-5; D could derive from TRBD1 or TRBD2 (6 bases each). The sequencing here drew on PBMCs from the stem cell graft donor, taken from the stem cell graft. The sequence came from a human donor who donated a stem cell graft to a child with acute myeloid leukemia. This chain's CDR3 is CSARGGQPTGAQYF. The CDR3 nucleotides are TGCAGTGCTAGGGGGGGCCAACCGACTGGCGCCCAGTACTTC.